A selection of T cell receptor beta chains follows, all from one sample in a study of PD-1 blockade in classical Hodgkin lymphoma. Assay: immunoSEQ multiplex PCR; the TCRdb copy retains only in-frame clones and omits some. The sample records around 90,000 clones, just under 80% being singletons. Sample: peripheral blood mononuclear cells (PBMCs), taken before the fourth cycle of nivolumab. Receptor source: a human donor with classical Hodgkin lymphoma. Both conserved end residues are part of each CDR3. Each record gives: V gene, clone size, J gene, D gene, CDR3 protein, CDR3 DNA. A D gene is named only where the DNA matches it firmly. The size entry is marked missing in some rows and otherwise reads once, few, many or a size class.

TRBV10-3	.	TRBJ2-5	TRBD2	CAIGTSGKETQYF	TGTGCCATCGGGACTAGCGGTAAAGAGACCCAGTACTTC
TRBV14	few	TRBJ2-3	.	CASSQGARSITQYF	TGTGCCAGCAGCCAAGGTGCCAGATCCATTACGCAGTATTTT
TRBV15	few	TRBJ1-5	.	CATSRAGQVHQPQHF	TGTGCCACCAGCAGAGCTGGTCAGGTTCATCAGCCCCAGCATTTT
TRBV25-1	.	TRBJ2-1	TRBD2	CASSGGLAGGNEQFF	TGTGCCAGCAGTGGGGGACTAGCGGGGGGCAATGAGCAGTTCTTC
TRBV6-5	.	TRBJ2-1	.	CASSARLGINEQFF	TGTGCCAGCAGTGCCCGACTGGGTATCAATGAGCAGTTCTTC
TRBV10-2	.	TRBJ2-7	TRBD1	CASSAGQNYEQYF	TGCGCCAGCAGTGCGGGACAGAACTACGAGCAGTACTTC
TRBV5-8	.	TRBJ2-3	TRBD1	CASSFSGQGYTDTQYF	TGTGCCAGCAGCTTTTCGGGACAGGGATATACGGATACGCAGTATTTT
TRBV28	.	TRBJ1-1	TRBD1	CASDYAGGPEAFF	TGTGCCAGCGACTACGCAGGGGGTCCTGAAGCTTTCTTT
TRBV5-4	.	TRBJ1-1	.	CASSFSRGEEAFF	TGTGCCAGCAGCTTCTCCAGAGGGGAGGAAGCTTTCTTT
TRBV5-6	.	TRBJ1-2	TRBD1	CASSWDREGNYGYTF	TGTGCCAGCAGCTGGGACAGGGAAGGGAACTATGGCTACACCTTC
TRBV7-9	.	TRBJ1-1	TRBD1	CASSATGVGGTEAFF	TGTGCCAGCAGCGCAACAGGGGTTGGGGGGACTGAAGCTTTCTTT
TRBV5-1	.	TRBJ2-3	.	CASSTRRHGEDTQYF	TGCGCCAGCAGCACCCGACGCCACGGGGAAGATACGCAGTATTTT
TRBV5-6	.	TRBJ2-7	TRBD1	CASSLGGGLYEQYF	TGTGCCAGCAGCTTGGGAGGGGGCCTCTACGAGCAGTACTTC
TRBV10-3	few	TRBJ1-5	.	CAISPSGGAPSNQPQHF	TGTGCCATCAGTCCGAGCGGGGGGGCGCCCAGCAATCAGCCCCAGCATTTT
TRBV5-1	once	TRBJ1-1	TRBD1	CASSLGQGYTEAFF	TGCGCCAGCAGCCTGGGACAGGGGTACACTGAAGCTTTCTTT
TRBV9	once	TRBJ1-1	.	CASSVVPGENTEAFF	TGTGCCAGCAGCGTAGTCCCGGGGGAAAACACTGAAGCTTTCTTT
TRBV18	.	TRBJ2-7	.	CASSPRGGRYEQYF	TGTGCCAGCTCACCCCGAGGGGGGCGTTACGAGCAGTACTTC
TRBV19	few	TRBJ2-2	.	CASSHRRQGGSTGELFF	TGTGCCAGTAGTCATCGACGACAGGGAGGTAGCACCGGGGAGCTGTTTTTT
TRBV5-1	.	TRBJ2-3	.	CASTFGGRTDTQYF	TGCGCCAGCACTTTCGGGGGACGGACAGATACGCAGTATTTT
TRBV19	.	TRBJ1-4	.	CATQRAAGDEKLFF	TGTGCCACACAACGGGCGGCAGGTGATGAAAAACTGTTTTTT
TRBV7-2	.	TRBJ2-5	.	CASSLQDGETQYF	TGTGCCAGCAGCTTACAGGATGGCGAGACCCAGTACTTC
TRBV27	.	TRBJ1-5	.	CASSLTHRVGGNQPQHF	TGTGCCAGCAGTTTAACCCACAGGGTTGGAGGCAATCAGCCCCAGCATTTT
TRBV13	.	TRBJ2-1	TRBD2	CASSLGRLAGQNEQFF	TGTGCCAGCAGCTTAGGGCGCCTAGCGGGGCAGAATGAGCAGTTCTTC
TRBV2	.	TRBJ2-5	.	CASSYEGRETQYF	TGTGCCAGCAGTTACGAAGGGAGGGAGACCCAGTACTTC
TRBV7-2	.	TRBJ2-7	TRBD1	CASSSDGQGRPYEQYF	TGTGCCAGCAGCTCCGACGGACAGGGTAGACCCTACGAGCAGTACTTC
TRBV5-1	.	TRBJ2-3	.	CASSVGGLDTQYF	TGCGCCAGCAGTGTTGGGGGCCTGGATACGCAGTATTTT
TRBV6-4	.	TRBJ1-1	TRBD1	CASSLTGETEAFF	TGTGCCAGCAGTCTGACAGGGGAGACTGAAGCTTTCTTT
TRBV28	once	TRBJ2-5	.	CASSLSRREKETQYF	TGTGCCAGCAGCCTAAGTCGTCGGGAGAAAGAGACCCAGTACTTC
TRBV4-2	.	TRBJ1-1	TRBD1	CASSQTLRTGLMNTEAFF	TGTGCCAGCAGCCAGACCCTCAGGACAGGCTTAATGAACACTGAAGCTTTCTTT
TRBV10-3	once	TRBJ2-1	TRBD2	CAISESRGLADYNEQFF	TGTGCCATCAGTGAGTCGAGGGGTCTAGCGGACTACAATGAGCAGTTCTTC
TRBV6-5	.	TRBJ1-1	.	CASSYSPSTEAFF	TGTGCCAGCAGTTACTCCCCGAGCACTGAAGCTTTCTTT
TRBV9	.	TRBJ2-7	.	CASSVGGVNEQYF	TGTGCCAGCAGCGTAGGGGGGGTCAACGAGCAGTACTTC
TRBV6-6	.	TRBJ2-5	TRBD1	CASRGTGRETQYF	TGTGCCAGCAGGGGGACAGGACGCGAGACCCAGTACTTC
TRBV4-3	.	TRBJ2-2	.	CASSQRDGTGELFF	TGCGCCAGCAGCCAACGCGACGGCACCGGGGAGCTGTTTTTT
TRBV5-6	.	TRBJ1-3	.	CASSFTGLLSGNTIYF	TGTGCCAGCAGCTTCACGGGCCTACTTTCCGGAAACACCATATATTTT
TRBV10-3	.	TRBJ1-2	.	CAISEKGIEGYTF	TGTGCCATCAGTGAAAAGGGTATTGAGGGCTACACCTTC
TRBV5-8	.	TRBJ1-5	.	CASSGQGYSNQPQHF	TGTGCCAGCAGCGGTCAGGGGTATAGCAATCAGCCCCAGCATTTT
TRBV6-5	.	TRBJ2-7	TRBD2	CASSVGTTYEQYF	TGTGCCAGCAGCGTCGGGACTACCTACGAGCAGTACTTC
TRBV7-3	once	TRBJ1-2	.	CASSPFAGGGHYGYTF	TGTGCCAGCAGCCCCTTCGCGGGGGGAGGGCACTATGGCTACACCTTC
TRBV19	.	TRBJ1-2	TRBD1	CASSIRTGDYGYTF	TGTGCCAGTAGTATCCGGACAGGGGACTATGGCTACACCTTC
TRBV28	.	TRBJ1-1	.	CASTLSPTGTEAFF	TGTGCCAGCACTCTATCCCCCACGGGCACTGAAGCTTTCTTT
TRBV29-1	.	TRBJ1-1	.	CSAAGRLNEVNTEAFF	TGCAGCGCAGCGGGCCGACTCAACGAGGTGAACACTGAAGCTTTCTTT
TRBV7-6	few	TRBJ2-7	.	CASSSQGGGEQYF	TGTGCCAGCAGCTCTCAGGGTGGCGGCGAGCAGTACTTC
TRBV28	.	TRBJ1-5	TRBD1	CASSRTGGSGNQPQHF	TGTGCCAGCAGTCGGACAGGGGGTTCTGGCAATCAGCCCCAGCATTTT
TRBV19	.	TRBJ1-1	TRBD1	CASSNQGAGNTEAFF	TGTGCCAGTAGTAACCAGGGGGCGGGGAACACTGAAGCTTTCTTT
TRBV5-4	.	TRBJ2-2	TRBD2	CASSLGLAENTGELFF	TGTGCCAGCAGCTTGGGGCTAGCGGAGAACACCGGGGAGCTGTTTTTT
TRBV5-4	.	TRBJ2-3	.	CASSTRGADTQYF	TGTGCCAGCAGCACTAGGGGGGCGGATACGCAGTATTTT
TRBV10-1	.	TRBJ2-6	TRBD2	CAPSGGSSGANVLTF	TGCGCCCCGAGCGGGGGTTCCTCTGGGGCCAACGTCCTGACTTTC
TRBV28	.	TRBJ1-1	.	CASSLYIGTKRSTEAFF	TGTGCCAGCAGTTTATATATCGGGACAAAAAGGAGCACTGAAGCTTTCTTT
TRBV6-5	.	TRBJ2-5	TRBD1	CASSFTTGETQYF	TGTGCCAGCAGTTTTACGACAGGGGAGACCCAGTACTTC
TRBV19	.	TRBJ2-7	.	CAIQVESYEQYF	TGTGCCATCCAAGTGGAGTCCTACGAGCAGTACTTC
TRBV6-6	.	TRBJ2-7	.	CASSSDGPAYEQYF	TGTGCCAGCAGTTCGGACGGACCAGCCTACGAGCAGTACTTC
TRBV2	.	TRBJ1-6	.	CASSGGTGGSPLHF	TGTGCCAGCAGTGGGGGAACAGGCGGCTCACCCCTCCACTTT
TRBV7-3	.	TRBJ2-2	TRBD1	CASSSRDRGEGELFF	TGTGCCAGCAGCTCCCGGGACAGGGGAGAAGGGGAGCTGTTTTTT
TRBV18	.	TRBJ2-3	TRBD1	CASSPRTGIADTQYF	TGTGCCAGCTCACCCAGGACAGGGATTGCAGATACGCAGTATTTT
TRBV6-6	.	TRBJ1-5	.	CASSLRTGTWVAQHF	TGTGCCAGCAGTCTGAGGACCGGGACTTGGGTGGCCCAGCATTTT
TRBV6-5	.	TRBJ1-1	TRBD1	CASSPPIGQGEAFF	TGTGCCAGCAGTCCCCCTATTGGACAGGGAGAAGCTTTCTTT
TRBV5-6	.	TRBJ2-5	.	CASSFGRGLQETQYF	TGTGCCAGCAGCTTTGGGCGGGGACTGCAAGAGACCCAGTACTTC
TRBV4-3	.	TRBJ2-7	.	CASGDGYYEQYF	TGCGCCAGCGGCGACGGATACTACGAGCAGTACTTC
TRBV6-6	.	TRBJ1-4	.	CASSRSADNEKLFF	TGTGCCAGCAGTAGGTCGGCAGATAATGAAAAACTGTTTTTT